Below, one T cell receptor (beta chain) is given with its context. Germline CDR1 is SGHTA and CDR2 is FQGNSA. Trimming pared 4 bases from V and 0 bases from J, leaving 16 bases between. This CDR3 region has 17 residues. Per the study methods: Reference gene primers were amplified, and this amplification served to estimate nucleated cell counts. The protocol was immunoSEQ multiplex PCR, while the TCRdb copy is restricted to in-frame clones and leaves out a portion. From that table come the V and J calls and clone size; the DNA was used to work out D and trimming. This table has approximately 250,000 clones, around 86% appearing once. The source of the sample is a study of blood T cell repertoires in COVID-19. Study context: Italy, Spain and the United States were the sources of the convalescent and acute COVID-19 samples. PBMCs, B-cell-depleted T cells, or T cells were the source of the cDNA or gDNA that made up the material.

V is TRBV7-2 and J is TRBJ1-3, with TRBD1 as a possible D gene (5 bases). The receptor's source is a man aged 25 to 40 who had recovered from COVID-19. The specimen sequenced was peripheral blood. The CDR3 region is CASSSPGMAHSGNTIYF. CDR3 DNA: TGTGCCAGCAGCTCCCCAGGGATGGCACACTCTGGAAACACCATATATTTT.